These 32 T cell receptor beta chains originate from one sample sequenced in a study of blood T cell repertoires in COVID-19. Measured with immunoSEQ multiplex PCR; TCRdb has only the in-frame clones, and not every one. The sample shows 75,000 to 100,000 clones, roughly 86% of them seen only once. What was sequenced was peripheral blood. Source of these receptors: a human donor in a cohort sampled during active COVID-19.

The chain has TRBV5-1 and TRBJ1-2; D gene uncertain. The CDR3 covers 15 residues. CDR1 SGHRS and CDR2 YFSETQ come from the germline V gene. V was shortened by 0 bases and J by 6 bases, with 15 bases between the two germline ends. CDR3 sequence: CASSLGTVSGDGYTF. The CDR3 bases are TGCGCCAGCAGCTTGGGTACAGTATCCGGGGATGGCTACACCTTC.

This CDR3 is CASTAPGVIAKNIQYF. CDR3 bases: TGTGCCAGTACCGCGCCAGGGGTTATAGCCAAAAACATTCAGTACTTC. This sequence joins TRBV19 and TRBJ2-4; maybe TRBD1 (6 bases). The V end lost 7 bases, the J end lost 0 bases, and 16 bases lay between the germline ends. Germline CDR1 reads LNHDA; CDR2 reads SQIVND (reference sequence). The CDR3 runs to 16 residues.

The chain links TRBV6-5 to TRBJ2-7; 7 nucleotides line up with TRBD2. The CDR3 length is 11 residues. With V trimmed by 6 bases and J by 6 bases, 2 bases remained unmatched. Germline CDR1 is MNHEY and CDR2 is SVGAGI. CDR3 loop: CASRTSREQYF. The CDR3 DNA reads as TGTGCCAGCAGGACTAGCCGCGAGCAGTACTTC.

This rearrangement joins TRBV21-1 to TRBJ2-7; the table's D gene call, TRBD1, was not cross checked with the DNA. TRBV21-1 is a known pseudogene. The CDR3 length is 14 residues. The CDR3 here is CASSIDRGFDEQYF. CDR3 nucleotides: TGTGCCAGCAGCATAGACAGGGGGTTTGACGAGCAGTACTTC.

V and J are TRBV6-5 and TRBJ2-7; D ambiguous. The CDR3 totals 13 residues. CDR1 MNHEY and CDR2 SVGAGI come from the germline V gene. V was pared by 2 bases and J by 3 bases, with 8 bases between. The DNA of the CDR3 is TGTGCCAGCAGTTACCAGGTTTTCTACGAGCAGTACTTC. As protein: CASSYQVFYEQYF.

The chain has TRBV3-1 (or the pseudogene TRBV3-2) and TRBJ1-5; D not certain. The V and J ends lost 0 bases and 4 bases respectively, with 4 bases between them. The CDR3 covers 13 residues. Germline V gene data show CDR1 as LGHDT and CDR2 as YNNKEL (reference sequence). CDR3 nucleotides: TGTGCCAGCAGCCAAGACTTAAATCAGCCCCAGCATTTT. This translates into CASSQDLNQPQHF.

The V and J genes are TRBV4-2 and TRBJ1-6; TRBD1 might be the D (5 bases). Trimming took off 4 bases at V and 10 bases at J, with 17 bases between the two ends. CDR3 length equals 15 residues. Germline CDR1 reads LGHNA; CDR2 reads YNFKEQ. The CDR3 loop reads CASSREGNQGSPLHF. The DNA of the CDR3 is TGTGCCAGCAGCCGGGAGGGGAATCAAGGATCACCCCTCCACTTT.

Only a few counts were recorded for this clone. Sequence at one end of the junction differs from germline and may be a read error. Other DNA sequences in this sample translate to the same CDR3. Here the CDR3 reads CASSLDRNYGYTF. The CDR3 DNA reads as TGTGCCAGCAGTTTGGACAGGAACTATGGCTACACCTTC. V usage is TRBV5-4 and J usage is TRBJ1-2; 7 bases match TRBD1. Germline CDR1 is SGHNT and CDR2 is YYREEE (reference sequence). The CDR3 is 13 residues long.

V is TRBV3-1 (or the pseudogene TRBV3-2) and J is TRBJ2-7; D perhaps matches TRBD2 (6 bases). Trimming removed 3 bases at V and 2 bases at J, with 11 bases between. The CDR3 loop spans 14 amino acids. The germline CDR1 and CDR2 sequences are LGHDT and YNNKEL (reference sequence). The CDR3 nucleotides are TGTGCCAGCAGCCAGTCGGGGGAGACCTACGAGCAGTACTTC. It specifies CASSQSGETYEQYF.

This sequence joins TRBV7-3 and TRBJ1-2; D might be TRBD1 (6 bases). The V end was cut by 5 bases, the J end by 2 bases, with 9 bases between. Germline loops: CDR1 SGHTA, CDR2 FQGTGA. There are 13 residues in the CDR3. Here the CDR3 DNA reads TGTGCCAGCAGCGATCAGGGGAACTATGGCTACACCTTC. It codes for CASSDQGNYGYTF.

The CDR3 nucleotides read TGTGCCAGCAGGACTGCCAATCAGCCCCAGCATTTT. Translation gives CASRTANQPQHF. The chain links TRBV28 to TRBJ1-5, with D unresolved. This CDR3 contains 12 residues. CDR1 MDHEN and CDR2 SYDVKM come from the germline V gene. V dropped 6 bases and J dropped 3 bases, with 6 bases sitting between them.

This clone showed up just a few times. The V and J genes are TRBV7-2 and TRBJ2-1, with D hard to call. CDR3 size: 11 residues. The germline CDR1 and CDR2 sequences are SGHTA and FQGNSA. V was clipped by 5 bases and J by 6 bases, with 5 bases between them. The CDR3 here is CASSPRNEQFF. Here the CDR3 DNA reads TGTGCCAGCAGCCCCCGCAATGAGCAGTTCTTC.

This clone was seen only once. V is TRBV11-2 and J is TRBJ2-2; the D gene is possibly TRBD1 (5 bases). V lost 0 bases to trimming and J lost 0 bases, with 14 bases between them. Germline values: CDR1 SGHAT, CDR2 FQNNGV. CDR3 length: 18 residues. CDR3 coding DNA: TGTGCCAGCAGCTTAGACCCCGCTCCGACAGCGAACACCGGGGAGCTGTTTTTT. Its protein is CASSLDPAPTANTGELFF.

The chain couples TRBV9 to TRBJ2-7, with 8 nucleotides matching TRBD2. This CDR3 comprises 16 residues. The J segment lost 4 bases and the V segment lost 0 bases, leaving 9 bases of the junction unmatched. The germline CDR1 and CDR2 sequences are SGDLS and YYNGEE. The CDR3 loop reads CASSVDPAGVRYEQYF. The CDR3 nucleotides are TGTGCCAGCAGCGTAGACCCAGCGGGAGTCCGGTACGAGCAGTACTTC.

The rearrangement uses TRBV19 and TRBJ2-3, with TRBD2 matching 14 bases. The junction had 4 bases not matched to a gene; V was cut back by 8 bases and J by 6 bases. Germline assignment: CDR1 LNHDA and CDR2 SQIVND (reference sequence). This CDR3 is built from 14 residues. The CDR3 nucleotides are TGTGCCAGTCAGGGACTAGCGGGAGCTGATACGCAGTATTTT. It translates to CASQGLAGADTQYF.

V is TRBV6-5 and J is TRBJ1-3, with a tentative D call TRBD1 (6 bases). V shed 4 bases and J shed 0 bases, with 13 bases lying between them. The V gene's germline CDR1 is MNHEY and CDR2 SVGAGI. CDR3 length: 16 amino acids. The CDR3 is CASSSYRDISGNTIYF. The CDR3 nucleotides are TGTGCCAGCAGTTCCTATCGGGACATCTCTGGAAACACCATATATTTT.

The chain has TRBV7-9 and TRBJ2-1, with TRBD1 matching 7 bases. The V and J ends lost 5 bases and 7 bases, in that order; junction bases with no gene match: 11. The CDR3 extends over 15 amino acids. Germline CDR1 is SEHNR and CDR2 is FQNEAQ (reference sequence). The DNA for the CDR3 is TGTGCCAGCAGCAAAGGGGGCGCAGATTGGAATGAGCAGTTCTTC. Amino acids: CASSKGGADWNEQFF.

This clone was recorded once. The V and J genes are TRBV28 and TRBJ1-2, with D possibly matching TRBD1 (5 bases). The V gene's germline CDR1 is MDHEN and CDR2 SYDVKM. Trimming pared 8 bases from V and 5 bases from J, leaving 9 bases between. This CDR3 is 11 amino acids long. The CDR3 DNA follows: TGTGCCAGCTCCCGGGGGTATGGCTACACCTTC. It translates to CASSRGYGYTF.

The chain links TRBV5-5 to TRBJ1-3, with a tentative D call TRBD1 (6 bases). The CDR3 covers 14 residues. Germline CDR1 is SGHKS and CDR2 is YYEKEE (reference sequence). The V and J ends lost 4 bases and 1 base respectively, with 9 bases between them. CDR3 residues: CASSAGQSGNTIYF. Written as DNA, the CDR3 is TGTGCCAGCAGCGCCGGACAGTCTGGAAACACCATATATTTT.

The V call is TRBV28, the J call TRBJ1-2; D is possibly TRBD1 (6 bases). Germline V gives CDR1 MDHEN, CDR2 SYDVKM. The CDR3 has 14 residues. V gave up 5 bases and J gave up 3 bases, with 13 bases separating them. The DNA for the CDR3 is TGTGCCAGCAGTGCATTTGGGGGCTACTATGGCTACACCTTC. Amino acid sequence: CASSAFGGYYGYTF.

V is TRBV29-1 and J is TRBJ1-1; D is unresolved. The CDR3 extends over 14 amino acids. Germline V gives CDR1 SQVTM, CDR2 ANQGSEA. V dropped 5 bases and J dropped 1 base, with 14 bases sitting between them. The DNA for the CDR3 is TGCAGCGTTTCTATATCCCCAGGGAACACTGAAGCTTTCTTT. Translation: CSVSISPGNTEAFF.

CDR3 coding DNA: TGTGCCAGCAGCAACACCGACAGGGGGCTGAACACTGAAGCTTTCTTT. Amino acids: CASSNTDRGLNTEAFF. The rearrangement links TRBV7-9 to TRBJ1-1; TRBD1 matches at 10 bases. This CDR3 region has 16 residues. CDR1 is SEHNR, CDR2 FQNEAQ, per germline (reference sequence). Trimming took 5 bases from V and 0 from J; bases not matched to a gene: 6.

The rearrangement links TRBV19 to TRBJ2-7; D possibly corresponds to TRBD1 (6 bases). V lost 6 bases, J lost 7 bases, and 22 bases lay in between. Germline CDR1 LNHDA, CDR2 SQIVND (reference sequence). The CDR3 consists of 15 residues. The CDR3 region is CASSPDRIERGEQYF. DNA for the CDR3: TGTGCCAGTAGCCCCGACAGGATAGAGCGAGGAGAGCAGTACTTC. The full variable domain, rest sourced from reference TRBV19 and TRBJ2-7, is DGGITQSPKYLFRKEGQNVTLSCEQNLNHDAMYWYRQDPGQGLRLIYYSQIVNDFQKGDIAEGYSVSREKKESFPLTVTSAQKNPTAFYLCASSPDRIERGEQYFGPGTRLTVT.

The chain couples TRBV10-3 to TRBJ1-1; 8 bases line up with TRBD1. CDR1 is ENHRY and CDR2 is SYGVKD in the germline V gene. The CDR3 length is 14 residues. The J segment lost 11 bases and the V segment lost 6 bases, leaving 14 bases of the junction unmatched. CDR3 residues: CAIRGTGGTGSAFF. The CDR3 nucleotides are TGTGCCATCAGGGGGACAGGCGGCACGGGATCGGCTTTCTTT.

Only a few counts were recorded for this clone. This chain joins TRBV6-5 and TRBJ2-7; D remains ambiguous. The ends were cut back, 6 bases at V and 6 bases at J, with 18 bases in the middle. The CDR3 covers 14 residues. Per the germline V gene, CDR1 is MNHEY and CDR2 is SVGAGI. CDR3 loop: CASSHQEGSSEQYF. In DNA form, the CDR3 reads TGTGCCAGCAGCCACCAGGAAGGAAGCAGCGAGCAGTACTTC.

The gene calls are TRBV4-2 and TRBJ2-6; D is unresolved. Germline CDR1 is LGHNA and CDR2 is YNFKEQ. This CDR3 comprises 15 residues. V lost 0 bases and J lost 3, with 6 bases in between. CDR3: CASSQDRFGANVLTF. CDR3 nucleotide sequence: TGTGCCAGCAGCCAAGATCGGTTTGGGGCCAACGTCCTGACTTTC.

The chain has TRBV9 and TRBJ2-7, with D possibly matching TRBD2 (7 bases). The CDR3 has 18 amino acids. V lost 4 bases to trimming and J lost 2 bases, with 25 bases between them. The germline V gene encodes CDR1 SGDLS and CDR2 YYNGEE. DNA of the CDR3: TGTGCCAGCAGCAGCTCAACGGGGGGATGGGACAAAGCCTACGAGCAGTACTTC. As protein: CASSSSTGGWDKAYEQYF.

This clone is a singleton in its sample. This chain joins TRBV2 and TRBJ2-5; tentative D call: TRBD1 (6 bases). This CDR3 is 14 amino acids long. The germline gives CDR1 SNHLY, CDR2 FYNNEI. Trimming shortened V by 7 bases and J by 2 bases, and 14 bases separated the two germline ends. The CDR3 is CASKDPDSQETQYF. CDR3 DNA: TGTGCCAGCAAGGACCCGGACAGTCAAGAGACCCAGTACTTC.

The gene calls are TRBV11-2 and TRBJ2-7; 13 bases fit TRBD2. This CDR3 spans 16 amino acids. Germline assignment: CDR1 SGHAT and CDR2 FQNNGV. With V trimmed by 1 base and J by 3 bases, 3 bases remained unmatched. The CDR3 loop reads CASSLGLAGGSYEQYF. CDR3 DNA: TGTGCCAGCAGCTTAGGACTAGCGGGAGGAAGCTACGAGCAGTACTTC.

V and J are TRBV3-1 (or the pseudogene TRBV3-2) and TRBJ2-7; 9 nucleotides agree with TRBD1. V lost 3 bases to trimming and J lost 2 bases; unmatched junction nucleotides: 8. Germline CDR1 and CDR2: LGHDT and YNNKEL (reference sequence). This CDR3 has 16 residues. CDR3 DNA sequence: TGTGCCAGCAGCCATACCGGGACAGGGCTTCCCTACGAGCAGTACTTC. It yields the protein CASSHTGTGLPYEQYF.

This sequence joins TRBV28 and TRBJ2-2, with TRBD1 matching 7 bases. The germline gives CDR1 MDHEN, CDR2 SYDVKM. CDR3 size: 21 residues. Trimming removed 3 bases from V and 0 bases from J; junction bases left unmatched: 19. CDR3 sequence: CASSLFFTPKTGTANTGELFF. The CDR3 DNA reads TGTGCCAGCAGTTTGTTTTTTACCCCAAAAACCGGGACAGCGAACACCGGGGAGCTGTTTTTT.

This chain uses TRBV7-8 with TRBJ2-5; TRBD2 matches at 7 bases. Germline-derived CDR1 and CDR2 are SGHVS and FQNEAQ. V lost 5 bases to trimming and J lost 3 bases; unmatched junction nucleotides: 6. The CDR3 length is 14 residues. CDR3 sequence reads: CASSIGLEKETQYF. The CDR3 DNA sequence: TGTGCCAGCAGCATAGGACTAGAAAAAGAGACCCAGTACTTC.